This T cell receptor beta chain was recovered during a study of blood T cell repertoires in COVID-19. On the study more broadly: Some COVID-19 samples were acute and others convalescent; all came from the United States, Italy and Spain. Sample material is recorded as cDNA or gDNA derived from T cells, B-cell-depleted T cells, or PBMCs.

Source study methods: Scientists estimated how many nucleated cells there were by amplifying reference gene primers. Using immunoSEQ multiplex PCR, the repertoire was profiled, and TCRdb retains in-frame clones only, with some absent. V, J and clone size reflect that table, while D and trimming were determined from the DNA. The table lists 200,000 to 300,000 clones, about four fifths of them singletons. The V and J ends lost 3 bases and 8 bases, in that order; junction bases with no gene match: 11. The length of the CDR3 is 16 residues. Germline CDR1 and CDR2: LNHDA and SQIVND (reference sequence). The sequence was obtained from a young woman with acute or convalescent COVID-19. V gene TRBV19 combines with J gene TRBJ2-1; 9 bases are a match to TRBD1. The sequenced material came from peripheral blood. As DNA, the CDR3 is TGTGCCAGTAGTATTAGCTCGGGACAGGGAGGAGATGAGCAGTTCTTC. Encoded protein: CASSISSGQGGDEQFF.